The TCR beta chain described here comes from a study of T cell repertoires in cytomegalovirus infection. Findings of the study overall: The ex vivo response was dominated by HLA-C-restricted CMV-specific TCR beta clonotypes. Cumulative frequency of public TCR beta families picked out carriers of CMV plus the relevant HLA.

TCRdb processed the reads anew with MiXCR; each CDR3 protein has one entry. The data contain about 190,000 distinct CDR3 sequences, about a tenth of them singletons. For this clonotype: The antigen is undetermined.

The CDR3 loop spans 14 amino acids. Trimming removed 6 bases from V and 6 bases from J; junction bases left unmatched: 8. Germline CDR1 LNHDA, CDR2 SQIVND (reference sequence). This chain joins TRBV19 and TRBJ1-1; 9 nucleotides agree with TRBD1. The origin of this receptor is a human donor in good health (CMV status not recorded). Some clones in this sample may be carry-over from other donors' samples. Sequenced sample: PBMCs. The CDR3 bases are TGTGCCAGTAGCAAACAGGGGGCGCCCGCTGAAGCTTTCTTT. It codes for CASSKQGAPAEAFF.